These T cell receptor beta chains were read from a single sample in a study of T cells in localized non-small cell lung cancer. Only in-frame clones appear in the TCRdb table, and some are missing; sequencing was by immunoSEQ multiplex PCR. The sample has some 2,400 clones, approximately 30% seen once. Source: lung tumor tissue, taken before any cancer treatment. Receptor source: a male donor at least 60 years old with stage III squamous cell lung carcinoma. Both conserved end residues are trimmed from each CDR3. Each record gives: CDR3 length, V gene, J gene, CDR3 protein.

12	TRBV6-8	TRBJ2-7	ASRRGLDSYEQY
11	TRBV25-1	TRBJ2-7	ASSERDSWEQY
13	TRBV19	TRBJ2-2	ASRYGQGDTGELF
14	TRBV11-3	TRBJ2-7	ASSLEVRTGFGEQY
14	TRBV6-8	TRBJ2-7	ASSYSGLAGWYEQY
11	TRBV6-8	TRBJ1-5	ASSLFSNQPQH
16	TRBV28	TRBJ1-2	ASSGPGTGSRPNYGYT
11	TRBV28	TRBJ2-7	ASSDPSSYEQY
12	TRBV28	TRBJ2-7	ASSMGKVGYEQY
13	TRBV6-8	TRBJ2-7	ASSYRLAGEDEQY
11	TRBV14	TRBJ2-5	ASSPGGTAFGY
10	TRBV28	TRBJ2-7	ASSLVSYEQY
11	TRBV28	TRBJ1-2	ASSLSGRTGYT
12	TRBV11-3	TRBJ1-2	ASSLGQETGGYT
12	TRBV28	TRBJ1-5	ASTWGEKVQPQH
15	TRBV19	TRBJ2-5	ASSRIFRTGGAETQY
15	TRBV28	TRBJ2-5	ASSLGLAGGWQETQY
13	TRBV23-1	TRBJ1-5	ASSQDQGRNQPQH
10	TRBV6-8	TRBJ1-1	ASSYRRGEAF
13	TRBV11-3	TRBJ1-5	ASSSRGRADQPQH
11	TRBV28	TRBJ1-2	ASSPPKQGGYT
12	TRBV28	TRBJ2-1	ASSLWREMNEQF
15	TRBV5-1	TRBJ2-7	ASSLASAVREPYEQY
13	TRBV29-1	TRBJ1-1	SVVELTVVGPEAF
15	TRBV11-3	TRBJ2-1	ASSLDPAGVLYNEQF
13	TRBV7-5	TRBJ1-3	ASRPQGMSGNTIY
13	TRBV11-3	TRBJ2-7	ASSSTPGRSYEQY
12	TRBV6-8	TRBJ2-1	ASSSSGAYNEQF
13	TRBV11-3	TRBJ2-7	ASSQGQGATYEQY
13	TRBV30	TRBJ2-3	AWNKAGGGTDTQY
11	TRBV6-8	TRBJ2-1	ASTPVGQSEQF
12	TRBV6-8	TRBJ2-6	ASSYTQGANVLT
14	TRBV5-1	TRBJ1-3	ASSLRYRELGNTIY
12	TRBV6-8	TRBJ1-1	ASSYEGPQLEAF
11	TRBV19	TRBJ2-7	ASGAGVGYEQY
13	TRBV6-8	TRBJ1-2	AISGPEKGDYGYT
15	TRBV11-3	TRBJ1-5	ASSLRAGASSNQPQH
15	TRBV11-3	TRBJ2-7	ASSLVGAPDSSYEQY
17	TRBV11-3	TRBJ2-5	ASSSSLSERGGIGETQY
12	TRBV10-3	TRBJ1-2	ATRGGAAFYGYT
12	TRBV9	TRBJ2-7	ASSGTGIGYEQY